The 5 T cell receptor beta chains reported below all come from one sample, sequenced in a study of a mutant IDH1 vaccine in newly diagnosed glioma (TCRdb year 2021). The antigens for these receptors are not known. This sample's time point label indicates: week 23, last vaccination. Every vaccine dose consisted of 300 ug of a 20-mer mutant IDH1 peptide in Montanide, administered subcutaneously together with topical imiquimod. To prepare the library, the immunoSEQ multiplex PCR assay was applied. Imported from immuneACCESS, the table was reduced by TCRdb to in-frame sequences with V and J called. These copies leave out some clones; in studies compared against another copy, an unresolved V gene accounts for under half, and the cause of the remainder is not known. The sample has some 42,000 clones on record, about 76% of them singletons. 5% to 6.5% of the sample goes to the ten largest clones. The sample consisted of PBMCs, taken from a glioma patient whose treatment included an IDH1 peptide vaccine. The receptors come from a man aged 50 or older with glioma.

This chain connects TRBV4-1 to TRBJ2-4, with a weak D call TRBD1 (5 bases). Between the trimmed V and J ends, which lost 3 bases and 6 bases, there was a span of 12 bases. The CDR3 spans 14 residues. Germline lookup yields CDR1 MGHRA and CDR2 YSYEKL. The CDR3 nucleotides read TGCGCCAGCAGCCAGGGTGACAGCCGAAACATTCAGTACTTC. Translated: CASSQGDSRNIQYF.

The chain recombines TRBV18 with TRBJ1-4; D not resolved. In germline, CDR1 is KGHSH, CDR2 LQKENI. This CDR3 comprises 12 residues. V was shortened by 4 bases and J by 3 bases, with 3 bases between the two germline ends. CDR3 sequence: CASSLPNEKLFF. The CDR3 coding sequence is TGTGCCAGCTCACTCCCTAATGAAAAACTGTTTTTT.

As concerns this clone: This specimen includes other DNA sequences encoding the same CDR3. CDR3 DNA sequence: TGCAGTGCTAGAGATAGTACTGAAGCTTTCTTT. Its translation is CSARDSTEAFF. J is TRBJ1-1 and V is TRBV20-1; D is unclear. Per germline, CDR1 DFQATT and CDR2 SNEGSKA (reference sequence). There are 11 residues in the CDR3. V lost 0 bases and J 5 bases, leaving 4 bases between the germline ends.

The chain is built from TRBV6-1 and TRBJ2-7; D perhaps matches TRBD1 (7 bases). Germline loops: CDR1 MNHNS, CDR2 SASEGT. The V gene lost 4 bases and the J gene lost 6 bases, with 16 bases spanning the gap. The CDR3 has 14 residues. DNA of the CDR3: TGTGCCAGCAGTGGACGCACCCAGGGGGGCGAGCAGTACTTC. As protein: CASSGRTQGGEQYF.

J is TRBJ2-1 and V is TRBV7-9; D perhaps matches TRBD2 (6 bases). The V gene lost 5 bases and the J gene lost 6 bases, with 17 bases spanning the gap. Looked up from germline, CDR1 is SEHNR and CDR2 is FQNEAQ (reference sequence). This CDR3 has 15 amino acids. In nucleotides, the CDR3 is TGTGCCAGCAGCCGGACTACCGGGGCGAGCAATGAGCAGTTCTTC. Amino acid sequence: CASSRTTGASNEQFF.